Presented here are 14 T cell receptor beta chains from one specimen sequenced in a study of T cell repertoires in cytomegalovirus infection (dated by TCRdb to the late 2010s). These receptors are not linked to any known antigen. The treatment or condition label here, explained by the study, means: in vitro stimulation with specific CMV peptide epitopes to enrich CMV-specific T cells. The sequencing machine was an Illumina HiSeq 1500. TCRdb ran its own pipeline on the public reads, namely fastp trimming at Q25 and MiXCR clone calling, and kept in-frame beta chains. Every distinct CDR3 protein forms one entry, paired with its most common genes and DNA. The sample table lists about 220,000 distinct CDR3 sequences, around two fifths of them with a count of one. The ten largest clonotypes hold roughly three fifths of the sample. Specimen: CD8+ T cells from cultured PBMCs, collected from culture after CMV antigen stimulation. The origin of the receptors is a human donor in good health (CMV status not recorded). Some clones in this sample may be carry-over from other donors' samples.

The chain carries TRBV2 and TRBJ1-1; 9 nucleotides align to TRBD1. CDR1 is SNHLY, CDR2 FYNNEI, per germline. The ends lost 8 bases at V and 1 base at J; junction bases unmatched: 20. The CDR3 sequence is 19 residues long. This CDR3 reads CASLFLRDREVLTNTEAFF. CDR3 coding DNA: TGTGCCAGCCTCTTTCTCCGGGACAGGGAAGTACTGACGAACACTGAAGCTTTCTTT. Drawing the rest from reference TRBV2 and TRBJ1-1, the complete variable domain is EPEVTQTPSHQVTQMGQEVILRCVPISNHLYFYWYRQILGQKVEFLVSFYNNEISEKSEIFDDQFSVERPDGSNFTLKIRSTKLEDSAMYFCASLFLRDREVLTNTEAFFGQGTRLTVV.

V and J are TRBV6-6 and TRBJ1-5; possible D gene TRBD1, 6 bases. The CDR3 is 17 amino acids. CDR1 is MNHNY and CDR2 is SVGAGI in the germline V gene (reference sequence). Trimming took 10 bases from V and 0 from J, leaving 22 bases between them. This chain's CDR3 is CATSTGAGAYSNQPQHF. The CDR3 DNA sequence: TGTGCCACTTCGACAGGAGCCGGGGCTTATAGCAATCAGCCCCAGCATTTT.

This clonotype has a handful of counts. The chain recombines TRBV27 with TRBJ2-7; D may be TRBD1 (6 bases). In germline, CDR1 is MNHEY, CDR2 SMNVEV (reference sequence). The CDR3 covers 17 residues. The germline V and J ends were trimmed by 2 bases and 2 bases, with 19 bases remaining between them. The CDR3 sequence is CASSLQRVQGLTYEQYF. The CDR3 DNA is TGTGCCAGCAGTTTACAGAGGGTACAGGGTCTTACCTACGAGCAGTACTTC.

This clonotype turned up a few times. The chain carries TRBV11-2 and TRBJ1-1; 7 nucleotides agree with TRBD1. The CDR3 consists of 16 residues. The J segment lost 8 bases and the V segment lost 5 bases, leaving 17 bases of the junction unmatched. The germline V gene has CDR1 SGHAT and CDR2 FQNNGV. CDR3 in amino acids: CASSRGTGALPREAFF. CDR3 nucleotide sequence: TGTGCCAGCAGCCGGGGTACAGGGGCCCTCCCTCGCGAAGCTTTCTTT.

This clonotype was detected only a few times. The gene calls are TRBV2 and TRBJ1-1, with TRBD1 matching 7 bases. The CDR3 has 16 residues. After removal of 2 bases from V and 6 bases from J, the junction contained 12 bases not matched to a gene. Germline V lookup: CDR1 SNHLY, CDR2 FYNNEI. The CDR3 here is CASSERGQLTAAEAFF. CDR3 DNA sequence: TGTGCCAGCAGTGAAAGGGGACAGTTGACGGCCGCTGAAGCTTTCTTT.

V is TRBV10-3 and J is TRBJ1-3; D not certain. The CDR3 loop spans 14 amino acids. Germline CDR1 and CDR2: ENHRY and SYGVKD. Trimming took 7 bases from V and 0 from J, leaving 10 bases between them. The CDR3 loop reads CAIMEVLSGNTIYF. In DNA form, the CDR3 reads TGTGCCATCATGGAAGTCCTCTCTGGAAACACCATATATTTT.

This clonotype was seen a few times. The rearrangement uses TRBV28 and TRBJ1-1; D remains ambiguous. This CDR3 comprises 11 residues. Trimming stripped 6 bases from V and 11 bases from J, with 13 bases between. From germline, CDR1 is MDHEN and CDR2 SYDVKM. CDR3 DNA sequence: TGTGCCAGCAGCGACCCGAGGGATGCTTTCTTT. This translates into CASSDPRDAFF.

This chain joins TRBV10-3 and TRBJ2-7; 9 bases are shared with TRBD2. The germline V gene has CDR1 ENHRY and CDR2 SYGVKD. Trimming removed 11 bases from V and 2 bases from J; junction bases left unmatched: 10. The length of the CDR3 is 14 residues. CDR3: CAGAGTSCTYEQYF. CDR3 sequence (DNA): TGTGCCGGGGCCGGGACTAGCTGCACCTACGAGCAGTACTTC.

The rearrangement uses TRBV12-3 or TRBV12-4 and TRBJ1-4, with D uncertain. V shed 7 bases and J shed 6 bases, with 15 bases lying between them. The CDR3 covers 14 residues. The CDR3 is CASTLSRTDEKLFF. CDR3 sequence (DNA): TGTGCCAGCACCTTGAGCAGAACCGATGAAAAACTGTTTTTT.

The chain couples TRBV12-3 or TRBV12-4 to TRBJ2-1, with D tentatively TRBD1 (6 bases). V gave up 0 bases and J gave up 4 bases, with 7 bases separating them. CDR3 size: 14 residues. In DNA, the CDR3 is TGTGCCAGCAGTTTAGCGAGGGGGTACAATGAGCAGTTCTTC. Translation gives CASSLARGYNEQFF.

The rearrangement uses TRBV7-6 and TRBJ2-7; tentative D call: TRBD1 (5 bases). The CDR3 runs 13 residues. Trimming left V 5 bases short and J 1 base short, with 9 bases between. CDR1 is SGHVS, CDR2 FNYEAQ, per germline. The CDR3 reads CASSPKGSYEQYF. In nucleotides, the CDR3 is TGTGCCAGCAGCCCGAAGGGGTCCTACGAGCAGTACTTC.

This clonotype was observed many times. V is TRBV7-2 and J is TRBJ2-2; no definite D call. V lost 4 bases and J 7 bases, leaving 10 bases between the germline ends. CDR1 and CDR2 from the germline V gene are SGHTA and FQGNSA. This CDR3 is 13 amino acids long. CDR3 sequence: CASSSHSIGELFF. CDR3 coding DNA: TGTGCCAGCAGCTCCCACTCGATCGGGGAGCTGTTTTTT.

J is TRBJ2-3 and V is TRBV27; 13 bases are shared with TRBD2. V lost 6 bases and J lost 4; bases outside the gene matches: 4. The germline V gene has CDR1 MNHEY and CDR2 SMNVEV (reference sequence). CDR3 length equals 15 residues. The CDR3 spells CASRTTSGRPDTQYF. The CDR3, as DNA: TGTGCCAGCAGGACGACTAGCGGGAGGCCAGATACGCAGTATTTT.

This clonotype was seen only a few times. V usage is TRBV27 and J usage is TRBJ1-1; D is unresolved. Trimming removed 2 bases from V and 8 bases from J, with 15 bases in between. The CDR3 sequence is 14 residues long. The germline V gene has CDR1 MNHEY and CDR2 SMNVEV (reference sequence). The CDR3 region has the DNA TGTGCCAGCAGTTTAAGGCGGCGTGGGAGAGAAGCTTTCTTT. Protein product: CASSLRRRGREAFF.